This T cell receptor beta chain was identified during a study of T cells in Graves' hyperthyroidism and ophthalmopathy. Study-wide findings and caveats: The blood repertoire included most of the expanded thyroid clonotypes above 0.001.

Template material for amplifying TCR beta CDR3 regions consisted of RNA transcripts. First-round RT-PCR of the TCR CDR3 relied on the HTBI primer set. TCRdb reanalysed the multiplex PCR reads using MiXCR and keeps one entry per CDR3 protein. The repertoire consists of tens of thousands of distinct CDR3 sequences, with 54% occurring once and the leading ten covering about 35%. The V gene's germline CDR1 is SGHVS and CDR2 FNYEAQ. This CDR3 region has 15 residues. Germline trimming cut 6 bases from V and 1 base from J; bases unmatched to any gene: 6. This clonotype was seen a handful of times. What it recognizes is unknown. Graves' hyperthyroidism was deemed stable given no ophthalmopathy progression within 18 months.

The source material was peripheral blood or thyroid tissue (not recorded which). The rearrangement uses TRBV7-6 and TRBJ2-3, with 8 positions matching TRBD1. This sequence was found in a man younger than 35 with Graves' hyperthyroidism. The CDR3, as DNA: TGTGCCAGCAGTCAGGGGGCGCGGGGCACAGATACGCAGTATTTT. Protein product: CASSQGARGTDTQYF.